The 17 T cell receptor beta chains presented below share a single source sample, sequenced in a study of OX40 agonist ivuxolimab in advanced cancers. The library was obtained by the immunoSEQ multiplex PCR assay. Not all clones reach the TCRdb copy of this immuneACCESS table, which keeps in-frame sequences only. Checked studies attribute under half of the gap to unresolved V genes and leave the rest unexplained. This sample gives some 58,000 clones in total; 65% to 85% of them show up just once. The ten largest clones take up around 1.9% of the sample. The sample in question was CD4+ or CD8+ T cells sorted from blood, obtained in a trial of the OX40 agonist ivuxolimab. These receptors originate from an adult with an advanced solid tumor such as melanoma, head and neck, liver or kidney cancer.

The chain joins TRBV5-1 to TRBJ1-4, with 8 bases fitting TRBD1. With 3 bases clipped from V and 8 bases from J, the junction kept 9 bases outside the gene matches. CDR1 is SGHRS and CDR2 is YFSETQ in the germline V gene. The CDR3 totals 15 residues. CDR3 nucleotide sequence: TGCGCCAGCAGCTCCTGGACAGGGTTGGAAGAAAAACTGTTTTTT. The encoded protein is CASSSWTGLEEKLFF.

This chain connects TRBV5-1 to TRBJ1-3; D uncertain. Trimming cost V 4 bases and J 0 bases, with 11 bases left between them. Looked up from germline, CDR1 is SGHRS and CDR2 is YFSETQ. This CDR3 comprises 15 residues. CDR3 bases: TGCGCCAGCAGCCTTAGGTCCTCCTCTGGAAACACCATATATTTT. Its protein product is CASSLRSSSGNTIYF.

The gene calls are TRBV27 and TRBJ2-2; 8 nucleotides match TRBD2. CDR3 size: 16 residues. CDR1 MNHEY and CDR2 SMNVEV come from the germline V gene (reference sequence). V lost 3 bases, J lost 2 bases, and 5 bases stayed unmatched. CDR3: CASSFDGRANTGELFF. The CDR3 DNA sequence: TGTGCCAGCAGTTTTGACGGGAGGGCTAACACCGGGGAGCTGTTTTTT.

CDR3: CASSRGLHTDTQYF. In DNA, the CDR3 is TGTGCCAGCAGCCGGGGACTACACACAGATACGCAGTATTTT. The V gene is TRBV6-5, the J gene TRBJ2-3, with 7 nucleotides matching TRBD2. Unmatched junction bases numbered 5, after V lost 6 bases and J lost 2 bases. Germline V gives CDR1 MNHEY, CDR2 SVGAGI. The CDR3 extends over 14 amino acids.

The chain has TRBV4-2 and TRBJ2-7; TRBD2 matches 7 bases. Unmatched junction bases numbered 11, after V lost 1 base and J lost 2 bases. The germline V gene has CDR1 LGHNA and CDR2 YNFKEQ. This CDR3 region has 17 residues. CDR3 DNA sequence: TGTGCCAGCAGCCAAGCTGTTCGACTAGCAGGAGCCTACGAGCAGTACGTC. The encoded protein is CASSQAVRLAGAYEQYV.

J is TRBJ2-7 and V is TRBV5-1, with D perhaps matching TRBD1 (6 bases). Germline CDR1 reads SGHRS; CDR2 reads YFSETQ. The CDR3 has 13 amino acids. The germline V and J ends were trimmed by 4 bases and 7 bases, with 15 bases remaining between them. This chain's CDR3 is CASSPAKQGEQYF. The CDR3 nucleotides read TGCGCCAGCAGCCCCGCTAAACAGGGAGAGCAGTACTTC.

The gene calls are TRBV27 and TRBJ2-1; the match to TRBD2 covers 12 bases. The CDR3 has 18 residues. V lost 4 bases to trimming and J lost 1 base; unmatched junction nucleotides: 8. The germline gives CDR1 MNHEY, CDR2 SMNVEV (reference sequence). The CDR3 bases are TGTGCCAGCAGTTCGACGACTAGCGGGAGATTATCCTACAATGAGCAGTTCTTC. Residues: CASSSTTSGRLSYNEQFF.

This rearrangement joins TRBV30 to TRBJ1-6, with unresolved D. The V end lost 3 bases, the J end lost 4 bases, and 7 bases lay between the germline ends. The CDR3 has 13 amino acids. The germline gives CDR1 GTSNPN, CDR2 SVGIG (reference sequence). As DNA, the CDR3 is TGTGCCTGGAGGGGCCCTTATAATTCACCCCTCCACTTT. It yields the protein CAWRGPYNSPLHF.

The gene calls are TRBV5-5 and TRBJ2-1; D is possibly TRBD2 (6 bases). The germline V gene has CDR1 SGHKS and CDR2 YYEKEE (reference sequence). The CDR3 covers 13 residues. Trimming removed 3 bases at V and 9 bases at J, with 13 bases between. This CDR3 is CASSWAGPLEQFF. Here the CDR3 DNA reads TGTGCCAGCAGCTGGGCGGGGCCACTTGAGCAGTTCTTC.

V and J are TRBV5-1 and TRBJ1-1; 8 nucleotides match TRBD1. Trimming removed 4 bases from V and 1 base from J; junction bases left unmatched: 9. The CDR3 is 16 amino acids. Per germline, CDR1 SGHRS and CDR2 YFSETQ. CDR3 amino acids: CASSAEPGGWNTEAFF. CDR3 sequence (DNA): TGCGCCAGCAGCGCGGAACCAGGGGGCTGGAACACTGAAGCTTTCTTT.

In this sample, this clone turned up a few times. This chain uses TRBV2 with TRBJ2-5, with TRBD2 matching over 13 bases. The CDR3 loop spans 16 amino acids. Germline V gene sequence: CDR1 SNHLY, CDR2 FYNNEI. V shed 6 bases and J 5 bases; nucleotides not matched to a gene: 9. CDR3 amino acids: CASSGLAGVQVETQYF. In DNA, the CDR3 is TGTGCCAGCAGCGGACTAGCGGGAGTTCAGGTTGAGACCCAGTACTTC.

This sequence joins TRBV12-5 and TRBJ2-2; 9 nucleotides agree with TRBD1. Germline-derived CDR1 and CDR2 are LGHNT and FRNRAP. CDR3 length equals 15 residues. The trim removed 6 bases at V and 7 bases at J, leaving 9 bases unmatched. The CDR3 bases are TGTGCTAGTGGCTCGGGACAGGGCGACATCGGGGAGCTGTTTTTT. Translation: CASGSGQGDIGELFF.

This chain uses TRBV10-3 with TRBJ2-1; the match to TRBD1 covers 8 bases. Germline CDR1 ENHRY, CDR2 SYGVKD. Trimming took 6 bases from V and 8 from J; bases not matched to a gene: 12. CDR3 length equals 15 residues. Here the CDR3 reads CAIRDRAIPRDEQFF. In DNA, the CDR3 is TGTGCCATCAGGGACAGGGCGATACCCAGGGATGAGCAGTTCTTC.

The gene calls are TRBV14 and TRBJ2-1; 10 positions agree with TRBD2. The trim removed 8 bases at V and 2 bases at J, leaving 9 bases unmatched. Germline V gene lookup returns CDR1 SGHDN and CDR2 FVKESK. The CDR3 loop spans 16 amino acids. CDR3 in DNA: TGTGCCAGCGGTGTATCTAGCGGGAGCACCTACAATGAGCAGTTCTTC. Translating gives CASGVSSGSTYNEQFF.

V and J are TRBV7-9 and TRBJ1-1; D is ambiguous. CDR1 SEHNR and CDR2 FQNEAQ come from the germline V gene (reference sequence). The CDR3 is made up of 13 amino acids. Deletions cut 7 bases from V and 3 bases from J, with 12 bases between. In DNA, the CDR3 is TGTGCCAGCACCCTAACGGTAGACACTGAAGCTTTCTTT. It translates to CASTLTVDTEAFF.

The chain is built from TRBV11-2 and TRBJ2-1; D is ambiguous. The CDR3 loop spans 15 amino acids. V was pared by 4 bases and J by 1 base, with 11 bases between. Germline assignment: CDR1 SGHAT and CDR2 FQNNGV. The CDR3 reads CASSSVAGSYNEQFF. In nucleotides, the CDR3 is TGTGCCAGCAGCTCAGTTGCTGGGTCCTACAATGAGCAGTTCTTC.

The chain is built from TRBV5-1 and TRBJ1-1; a possible D gene is TRBD1 (5 bases). The CDR3 runs 15 residues. Germline V lookup: CDR1 SGHRS, CDR2 YFSETQ. This CDR3 is CRSSDRLAGQGEAFF. The CDR3 DNA reads as TGCCGCAGCTCGGACCGTTTAGCGGGGCAAGGTGAAGCTTTCTTT.